These 25 T cell receptor beta chains were all obtained from the same sample, sequenced in a study of blood T cell repertoires in COVID-19. The protocol was immunoSEQ multiplex PCR, while the TCRdb copy is restricted to in-frame clones and leaves out a portion. The table has some 97,000 clones, 85% to 90% seen once. Input material: peripheral blood. The receptors were sampled from a human donor in a cohort sampled during active COVID-19.

The V and J genes are TRBV3-1 (or the pseudogene TRBV3-2) and TRBJ2-1; 9 nucleotides agree with TRBD2. Trimming removed 3 bases from V and 5 bases from J; junction bases left unmatched: 2. From germline, CDR1 is LGHDT and CDR2 YNNKEL (reference sequence). This CDR3 is 14 amino acids long. Here the CDR3 reads CASSQASGDNEQFF. The CDR3 region has the DNA TGTGCCAGCAGCCAGGCTAGCGGGGACAATGAGCAGTTCTTC.

DNA for the CDR3: TGTGCCACACGGGCGGGACTAGAGGGTGAGCAGTTCTTC. It translates to CATRAGLEGEQFF. The chain uses TRBV2 and TRBJ2-1; 8 bases match TRBD2. Germline trimming cut 10 bases from V and 9 bases from J; bases unmatched to any gene: 11. CDR3 length: 13 amino acids. Per germline, CDR1 SNHLY and CDR2 FYNNEI.

This rearrangement joins TRBV11-2 to TRBJ1-5; no clear D. Per the germline V gene, CDR1 is SGHAT and CDR2 is FQNNGV. CDR3 length: 16 residues. Deletions cut 5 bases from V and 0 bases from J, with 14 bases between. In nucleotides, the CDR3 is TGTGCCAGCAGCCCTGGAGGGAGTTATAGCAATCAGCCCCAGCATTTT. The encoded protein is CASSPGGSYSNQPQHF.

This clone has just one count. J is TRBJ2-5 and V is TRBV29-1; D is perhaps TRBD2 (6 bases). The germline gives CDR1 SQVTM, CDR2 ANQGSEA. V was cut by 1 base and J by 3 bases, with 15 bases left in between. The CDR3 runs 15 residues. The CDR3 coding sequence is TGCAGCGTTGAAGGGGGGGACTCGCTTGAAGAGACCCAGTACTTC. Translated: CSVEGGDSLEETQYF.

V usage is TRBV7-9 and J usage is TRBJ2-7; 11 bases map to TRBD1. Germline V gene data show CDR1 as SEHNR and CDR2 as FQNEAQ (reference sequence). Losses at the gene ends were 4 bases for V and 3 bases for J; bases not matched to a gene: 5. This CDR3 spans 15 amino acids. The CDR3 region is CASSSEGQGVYEQYF. DNA of the CDR3: TGTGCCAGCAGCTCCGAGGGACAGGGGGTCTACGAGCAGTACTTC.

The chain carries TRBV2 and TRBJ2-1; D gene ambiguous. This CDR3 region has 11 residues. The germline V gene has CDR1 SNHLY and CDR2 FYNNEI. Trimming cost V 6 bases and J 4 bases, with 4 bases left between them. CDR3 loop: CASSQYNEQFF. CDR3 DNA: TGTGCCAGCAGCCAATACAATGAGCAGTTCTTC.

This clone showed up just once. J is TRBJ2-1 and V is TRBV6-2 or TRBV6-3; 10 bases align to TRBD2. Germline CDR1 MNHEY, CDR2 SVGEGT. The CDR3 is 14 residues long. V shed 4 bases, J shed 10 bases, and the junction held 7 bases outside the gene matches. The CDR3 region has the DNA TGTGCCAGCAGTTTGAAGGGACTAGCGAGGGAGCAGTTCTTC. Its translation: CASSLKGLAREQFF.

V gene TRBV24-1 combines with J gene TRBJ2-1; D ambiguous. The CDR3 length is 16 residues. CDR1 KGHDR and CDR2 SFDVKD come from the germline V gene. V lost 1 base to trimming and J lost 1 base, with 10 bases between them. The CDR3 sequence is CATSDFQRVSYNEQFF. CDR3 DNA sequence: TGTGCCACCAGTGATTTCCAAAGAGTGTCCTACAATGAGCAGTTCTTC.

The V and J genes are TRBV19 and TRBJ1-1; TRBD1 matches at 7 bases. The germline V gene has CDR1 LNHDA and CDR2 SQIVND (reference sequence). Trimming removed 6 bases from V and 4 bases from J; junction bases left unmatched: 5. The CDR3 spans 13 residues. CDR3 sequence reads: CASRYRGPTEAFF. The CDR3 DNA reads TGTGCCAGTAGGTACAGGGGTCCCACTGAAGCTTTCTTT.

The chain combines TRBV27 with TRBJ1-5, with D perhaps matching TRBD1 (6 bases). The V end was cut by 2 bases, the J end by 2 bases, with 13 bases between. Per germline, CDR1 MNHEY and CDR2 SMNVEV (reference sequence). CDR3 length: 16 residues. The CDR3 is CASSLHTGPGNQPQHF. As DNA, the CDR3 is TGTGCCAGCAGTTTACATACAGGGCCCGGCAATCAGCCCCAGCATTTT.

This chain connects TRBV18 to TRBJ1-6, with D hard to call. V gave up 3 bases and J gave up 6 bases, with 9 bases separating them. The germline V gene has CDR1 KGHSH and CDR2 LQKENI. CDR3 length: 14 amino acids. The CDR3 DNA is TGTGCCAGCTCACCGCAGGTCGGTAATTCACCCCTCCACTTT. This sequence encodes CASSPQVGNSPLHF.

The V gene is TRBV7-8, the J gene TRBJ2-3, with 8 bases identical to TRBD2. The CDR3 has 15 residues. V shed 1 base, J shed 2 bases, and the junction held 2 bases outside the gene matches. Germline CDR1 is SGHVS and CDR2 is FQNEAQ. The chain's CDR3 is CASSLGGRLTDTQYF. CDR3 nucleotide sequence: TGTGCCAGCAGCTTAGGCGGGAGGCTCACAGATACGCAGTATTTT. Looking up the rest from reference TRBV7-8 and TRBJ2-3 gives the full variable domain: GAGVSQSPRYKVAKRGQDVALRCDPISGHVSLFWYQQALGQGPEFLTYFQNEAQLDKSGLPSDRFFAERPEGSVSTLKIQRTQQEDSAVYLCASSLGGRLTDTQYFGPGTRLTVL.

This chain connects TRBV5-4 to TRBJ2-1; 9 bases match TRBD1. The CDR3 consists of 13 residues. The V and J ends lost 4 bases and 8 bases, in that order; junction bases with no gene match: 4. Germline V CDR1 and CDR2: SGHNT, YYREEE (reference sequence). CDR3 sequence: CASSGTGTDEQFF. DNA of the CDR3: TGTGCCAGCAGCGGGACAGGGACCGATGAGCAGTTCTTC.

V gene TRBV7-6 combines with J gene TRBJ1-6; 10 nucleotides line up with TRBD1. V dropped 4 bases and J dropped 14; count of bases not matched to a gene: 14. Per the germline V gene, CDR1 is SGHVS and CDR2 is FNYEAQ. The CDR3 consists of 16 residues. The CDR3 reads CASSSMGGTGVGALHF. The CDR3 bases are TGTGCCAGCAGCTCAATGGGTGGGACAGGGGTCGGAGCCCTCCACTTT.

The rearrangement joins TRBV5-4 to TRBJ2-5; 11 bases fit TRBD1. Germline values: CDR1 SGHNT, CDR2 YYREEE (reference sequence). The CDR3 extends over 15 amino acids. Trimming took 4 bases from V and 5 from J; bases not matched to a gene: 7. CDR3: CASSRRTGGAETQYF. DNA for the CDR3: TGTGCCAGCAGCAGAAGGACAGGGGGCGCGGAGACCCAGTACTTC.

This chain joins TRBV13 and TRBJ2-2; 8 bases are shared with TRBD2. Trimming at V came to 2 bases and at J to 5 bases, leaving 4 bases not matched to a gene. The CDR3 sequence is 15 residues long. CDR1 PRHDT and CDR2 FYEKMQ come from the germline V gene (reference sequence). CDR3: CASSLKSGSTGELFF. In DNA, the CDR3 is TGTGCCAGCAGCTTAAAAAGCGGGAGTACCGGGGAGCTGTTTTTT. The variable domain in full, with the rest retrieved from reference TRBV13 and TRBJ2-2, is AAGVIQSPRHLIKEKRETATLKCYPIPRHDTVYWYQQGPGQDPQFLISFYEKMQSDKGSIPDRFSAQQFSDYHSELNMSSLELGDSALYFCASSLKSGSTGELFFGEGSRLTVL.

V usage is TRBV4-3 and J usage is TRBJ2-2; the D is unclear. Germline CDR1 and CDR2: LGHNA and YSLEER. CDR3 length: 17 amino acids. Trimming shortened V by 9 bases and J by 0 bases, and 20 bases separated the two germline ends. This CDR3 reads CARGNSLRPTNTGELFF. CDR3 nucleotide sequence: TGCGCCAGGGGCAACAGTCTACGACCTACGAACACCGGGGAGCTGTTTTTT.

This clone was recorded once. This chain connects TRBV27 to TRBJ2-2; 11 bases map to TRBD1. Germline values: CDR1 MNHEY, CDR2 SMNVEV (reference sequence). This CDR3 comprises 15 residues. J gave up 3 bases and V 6 bases, and 3 bases lay outside the gene matches. The CDR3 is CASRDRGPHTGELFF. As DNA, the CDR3 is TGTGCCAGCAGGGACAGGGGGCCGCACACCGGGGAGCTGTTTTTT.

The chain employs TRBV19 and TRBJ2-1, with D hard to call. With 6 bases removed from V and 2 bases from J, the gap between germline ends came to 14 bases. The CDR3 consists of 15 residues. CDR1 and CDR2 from the germline V gene are LNHDA and SQIVND (reference sequence). Written as DNA, the CDR3 is TGTGCCAGTAGATCACGGTTCACCCCCTACAATGAGCAGTTCTTC. Encoded protein: CASRSRFTPYNEQFF.

This clone was seen only a few times. This chain links TRBV9 with TRBJ1-1; TRBD1 agrees at 10 bases. The CDR3 is made up of 14 amino acids. The J segment lost 11 bases and the V segment lost 4 bases, leaving 11 bases of the junction unmatched. Looked up from germline, CDR1 is SGDLS and CDR2 is YYNGEE. CDR3 DNA: TGTGCCAGCAGCCCCGACAGGGGGCGAGGGTGGGCTTTCTTT. It specifies CASSPDRGRGWAFF.

V and J are TRBV28 and TRBJ1-5; D not resolved. CDR3 length: 17 residues. CDR1 and CDR2 from the germline V gene are MDHEN and SYDVKM. V was clipped by 4 bases and J by 4 bases, with 20 bases between them. CDR3 protein: CASSSNEGLLGNQPQHF. CDR3 nucleotide sequence: TGTGCCAGCAGTTCCAACGAGGGCCTCCTAGGGAATCAGCCCCAGCATTTT.

The J gene is TRBJ2-5, the V gene TRBV7-2; maybe TRBD2 (5 bases). This CDR3 has 16 residues. Trimming cost V 0 bases and J 0 bases, with 11 bases left between them. In germline, CDR1 is SGHTA, CDR2 FQGNSA. DNA for the CDR3: TGTGCCAGCAGCTTAGCGTCGGGGATTAACCAAGAGACCCAGTACTTC. This sequence encodes CASSLASGINQETQYF.

The chain links TRBV28 to TRBJ1-6, with 8 bases lining up with TRBD1. Germline assignment: CDR1 MDHEN and CDR2 SYDVKM. Trimming removed 1 base from V and 10 bases from J; junction bases left unmatched: 6. CDR3 size: 15 residues. The CDR3 loop is CASSLFGQGGSPLHF. The CDR3 DNA is TGTGCCAGCAGTTTATTCGGACAGGGAGGCTCACCCCTCCACTTT.

The V gene is TRBV7-2, the J gene TRBJ2-2; TRBD2 might be the D (6 bases). This CDR3 is 16 amino acids long. The V gene's germline CDR1 is SGHTA and CDR2 FQGNSA. With 1 base removed from V and 7 bases from J, the gap between germline ends came to 16 bases. The CDR3 here is CASSLGLSGADGELFF. In DNA form, the CDR3 reads TGTGCCAGCAGCTTAGGTTTGTCGGGAGCAGACGGGGAGCTGTTTTTT. The whole variable domain, remainder taken from reference TRBV7-2 and TRBJ2-2, is GAGVSQSPSNKVTEKGKDVELRCDPISGHTALYWYRQSLGQGLEFLIYFQGNSAPDKSGLPSDRFSAERTGGSVSTLTIQRTQQEDSAVYLCASSLGLSGADGELFFGEGSRLTVL.

The chain recombines TRBV5-1 with TRBJ1-2, with D possibly TRBD1 on 5 matching bases. Germline CDR1 and CDR2: SGHRS and YFSETQ. This CDR3 spans 14 amino acids. V shed 1 base and J shed 3 bases, with 10 bases lying between them. The CDR3 coding sequence is TGCGCCAGCAGCTTGTCCAGGGAAGACTATGGCTACACCTTC. It yields the protein CASSLSREDYGYTF.